This is a list of T cell receptor beta chains from one sample in a study of T cell repertoires in aging, cancer and after chemotherapy. A single record per CDR3 protein comes from TCRdb applying MiXCR to the multiplex PCR reads. The table records around 13,000 distinct CDR3 sequences, 20% to 30% of them present only once. The sequencing sample was made of blood. The receptors stem from a human donor in good health. Each CDR3 is given with its conserved first and last residue.

v_gene,CDR3aa
TRBV7-9,CASSLPGESTDTQYF
TRBV6-5,CASSLPGGYRGQGSYEQYF
TRBV6-1,CASSEERRRSSYEQYF
TRBV12-3/TRBV12-4,CATHPGTYGYTF
TRBV5-1,CASSLFSGGAGNEQFF
TRBV6-5,CASSYGDRDTEAFF
TRBV19,CASEDRGGQPQHF
TRBV7-9,CASSGGRNTEAFF
TRBV7-9,CASGPEKETQYF
TRBV20-1,CSAHPTGTRSYNEQFF
TRBV10-3,CAISERGGTGGLEQFF
TRBV7-9,CASSGGGLNTEAFF
TRBV20-1,CSASGRVRDTQYF
TRBV6-5,CASSYPRGGEQYF
TRBV28,CASSSPSGGRDYGYTF
TRBV20-1,CSAQAGGSGSNQPQHF
TRBV5-4,CASSLIGTASNYGYTF
TRBV30,CAWSGGQSNYNSPLHF
TRBV18,CASSVTGELFF
TRBV19,CASRVSGDTGELFF
TRBV19,CASRQAGETQYF
TRBV4-1,CASSQEHSLGTGELFF
TRBV7-3,CASSLNVGVSLHKQFF
TRBV20-1,CSARDDRANSPLHF
TRBV5-4,CASSFGSSRWNSPLHF
TRBV10-3,CAISESRVPNYGYTF
TRBV10-3,CANSQGPSSGNTIYF
TRBV20-1,CSAIGDRGLGDIQYF
TRBV19,CASSAILAGGDGNEQFF
TRBV9,CASTVGQGASYEQYF
TRBV5-1,CASSLSLSGANVLTF
TRBV5-5,CVSSPGNTIYF
TRBV12-3/TRBV12-4,CASSYIRDRGYEQYF
TRBV5-3,CARSPGTSPYEQYF
TRBV18,CASSPSPRDNEQFF
TRBV9,CASSPSGGAGLYEQYF
TRBV12-3/TRBV12-4,CASSIQQPPNQPQHF
TRBV4-1,CASSQLPGQGNIQYF
TRBV6-5,CASSFDGSGANVLTF
TRBV10-2,CASTEDVATRGYGYTF
TRBV6-6,CASSYSGSPGELFF
TRBV5-4,CASSRSGVWNTGELFF
TRBV9,CASSPRGHGMNEQFF
TRBV5-5,CASSMAWSNQPQHF
TRBV25-1,CASQGAPVGYTF
TRBV20-1,CSASGGLQTGELFF
TRBV28,CASSSPTGLTQPQHF
TRBV5-4,CASSTKRGGPRVETQYF
TRBV20-1,CSANRGYNEQFF
TRBV6-1,CASVDGSSGNTIYF
TRBV6-2/TRBV6-3,CASSPDRLGGNTEAFF
TRBV20-1,CSARDVGAGGPYNEQFF
TRBV6-2/TRBV6-3,CASNSLRGYSNQPQHF
TRBV12-3/TRBV12-4,CASRPGQGTGYTF
TRBV7-9,CASSYLVGGAETQYF
TRBV5-1,CASKSAVMNTEAFF
TRBV6-2/TRBV6-3,CASRKDRAMNTEAFF
TRBV11-2,CASSLRGNRGHYGYTF